This TCR beta chain appears in the sequencing data of a study of blood T cells in healthy people across ages. Overall study results and limits: It was held that diversity estimates obtained from one million T cells represented underestimates.

The authors ran a second PCR of about 7 to 11 cycles using a sample-barcoded 5' primer and a J-beta primer mix. Using its own MiXCR run on the 5' RACE reads, TCRdb lists one record per CDR3 protein. The sample has around 1,500,000 distinct CDR3 sequences; about 43% are singletons. There are 15 residues in the CDR3. The J segment lost 6 bases and the V segment lost 3 bases, leaving 10 bases of the junction unmatched. From germline, CDR1 is SGHRS and CDR2 YFSETQ. The individuals who served as donors were healthy Caucasians living in Russia, aged roughly 6 to 95. A minimum of 5 micrograms of total RNA was extracted per sample. About this clonotype itself: Its antigen is not known.

The chain employs TRBV5-1 and TRBJ1-1; 8 nucleotides match TRBD1. This clonotype was obtained from a young woman in good health. The sequencing sample was made of blood. For the CDR3, the DNA is TGCGCCAGCAGCTCCGCCGGACAGGGTGTCTCTGAAGCTTTCTTT. Residues: CASSSAGQGVSEAFF.